These 7 T cell receptor beta chains were all obtained from the same sample, sequenced in a study of T-cell reconstitution after alpha-beta-depleted transplantation in children. A library of TCRbeta sequences, prepared with unique molecular identifiers, was generated. One entry per CDR3 protein results from TCRdb running MiXCR on the PCR reads. The sample shows fewer than 500,000 distinct CDR3 sequences, around 46% of them seen only once. The material was PBMCs, obtained before TCRalphabeta/CD19-depleted stem cell transplant. The receptors come from a girl aged 2 to 9 with aplastic anemia, due to receive a stem cell transplant.

As for this clonotype: The CDR3 ends on some other residue instead of the conserved phenylalanine or tryptophan, so this is likely a read error. V and J are TRBV3-1 and TRBJ1-5; D is unclear. CDR1 LGHDT and CDR2 YNNKEL come from the germline V gene (reference sequence). The CDR3 extends over 15 amino acids. V lost 1 base and J 1 base, leaving 8 bases between the germline ends. CDR3 in DNA: TGTGCCAGCAGCCAAGGCATGGGGAGCAATCAGCCCCAGCATTCT. Its protein is CASSQGMGSNQPQHS.

Only one count was recorded for this clonotype. The V gene is TRBV7-6, the J gene TRBJ2-3; D is perhaps TRBD2 (5 bases). V was shortened by 4 bases and J by 0 bases, with 17 bases between the two germline ends. The CDR3 is made up of 17 amino acids. In germline, CDR1 is SGHVS, CDR2 FNYEAQ. CDR3 loop: CASSSQPRLASTDTQYF. The DNA of the CDR3 is TGTGCCAGCAGCTCCCAGCCTCGGCTAGCTAGCACAGATACGCAGTATTTT.

This chain connects TRBV6-5 to TRBJ2-1; D is perhaps TRBD1 (6 bases). V lost 4 bases and J 10 bases, leaving 14 bases between the germline ends. CDR1 and CDR2 from the germline V gene are MNHEY and SVGAGI. CDR3 length: 13 amino acids. CDR3: CASSLISGQEQFF. The CDR3, as DNA: TGTGCCAGCAGTTTAATATCGGGACAAGAGCAGTTCTTC.

In DNA form, the CDR3 reads TGTGCCAGCAGCTTCACAGGGGAAGTTGGCTACACCTTC. This translates into CASSFTGEVGYTF. The rearrangement uses TRBV7-2 and TRBJ1-2; 7 bases align to TRBD1. The V gene's germline CDR1 is SGHTA and CDR2 FQGNSA. The CDR3 covers 13 residues. J lost 7 bases, V lost 3 bases, and 5 bases had no gene match.

This clonotype was observed a few times. The V call is TRBV18, the J call TRBJ2-7, with D possibly called TRBD1 or TRBD2 (5 bases each). There are 13 residues in the CDR3. CDR1 KGHSH and CDR2 LQKENI come from the germline V gene. V lost 2 bases and J 7 bases, leaving 12 bases between the germline ends. CDR3 sequence reads: CASSPTYEGEQYF. The CDR3, as DNA: TGTGCCAGCTCACCAACATATGAGGGGGAGCAGTACTTC.

This clonotype was counted once. The chain uses TRBV4-3 and TRBJ2-2; possible D gene TRBD1, 6 bases. CDR3 size: 16 residues. Germline loops: CDR1 LGHNA, CDR2 YSLEER. V was clipped by 0 bases and J by 7 bases, with 15 bases between them. The CDR3 loop is CASSQDYGGGGGELFF. CDR3 nucleotides: TGCGCCAGCAGCCAAGACTACGGTGGGGGCGGCGGGGAGCTGTTTTTT.

Comment on this clonotype: Here the CDR3 omits its conserved ending phenylalanine or tryptophan, so a read error is the likely source. It is unclear where the CDR3 begins or ends on the DNA, so no DNA is shown, and the CDR3 is as TCRdb lists it. The V and J genes are TRBV25-1 and TRBJ2-3; no check of the table's D call, TRBD1, against the DNA was made. Germline CDR1 MGHDK, CDR2 SYGVNS. The CDR3 numbers 14 amino acids, ends counted. CDR3 residues: CASSGQGVTDTHYY.